These 5 T cell receptor beta chains share one sample of origin, sequenced in a study of blood T cell repertoires in COVID-19. Profiling relied on immunoSEQ multiplex PCR, and the TCRdb table lists in-frame clones only, not all of them. The data show roughly 140,000 clones, with roughly 88% seen just once and approximately 2% held by the top ten. The sequencing input was peripheral blood. All receptors come from a man aged 70-80 years with acute or convalescent COVID-19.

V is TRBV30 and J is TRBJ2-2, with D possibly TRBD1 on 6 matching bases. The germline gives CDR1 GTSNPN, CDR2 SVGIG (reference sequence). The V end lost 2 bases, the J end lost 1 base, and 11 bases lay between the germline ends. The CDR3 has 15 residues. CDR3 bases: TGTGCCTGGAGTATTGGACAGTTGAACACCGGGGAGCTGTTTTTT. It encodes CAWSIGQLNTGELFF.

The chain employs TRBV7-9 and TRBJ1-2; 8 nucleotides agree with TRBD1. Germline CDR1 is SEHNR and CDR2 is FQNEAQ (reference sequence). The CDR3 sequence is 16 residues long. V was clipped by 0 bases and J by 8 bases; unmatched bases: 11. CDR3 nucleotide sequence: TGTGCCAGCAGCTTAGCGGCAGGGACAGGCCGCAGAGGCTACACCTTC. It translates to CASSLAAGTGRRGYTF. Combining the CDR3 with reference TRBV7-9 and TRBJ1-2 gives the whole variable domain DTGVSQNPRHKITKRGQNVTFRCDPISEHNRLYWYRQTLGQGPEFLTYFQNEAQLEKSRLLSDRFSAERPKGSFSTLEIQRTEQGDSAMYLCASSLAAGTGRRGYTFGSGTRLTVV.

The chain employs TRBV6-2 or TRBV6-3 and TRBJ1-5; the match to TRBD1 covers 9 bases. The CDR3 is 15 amino acids. The J segment lost 3 bases and the V segment lost 2 bases, leaving 2 bases of the junction unmatched. Germline CDR1 MNHEY, CDR2 SVGEGT. CDR3 DNA sequence: TGTGCCAGCAGTTACGACAGGGGGTTCAATCAGCCCCAGCATTTT. It yields the protein CASSYDRGFNQPQHF.

The V gene is TRBV29-1, the J gene TRBJ2-1; 12 nucleotides match TRBD2. Germline lookup yields CDR1 SQVTM and CDR2 ANQGSEA. This CDR3 comprises 17 residues. The V segment lost 7 bases and the J segment 0 bases; nucleotides outside the gene matches: 10. The CDR3: CSGGTSGRFSSYNEQFF. The CDR3 DNA is TGCAGCGGAGGGACTAGCGGGCGCTTCAGCTCCTACAATGAGCAGTTCTTC.

V usage is TRBV5-1 and J usage is TRBJ2-3, with TRBD2 identical over 14 bases. V lost 4 bases to trimming and J lost 3 bases; unmatched junction nucleotides: 4. CDR1 SGHRS and CDR2 YFSETQ come from the germline V gene. CDR3 length: 16 amino acids. The CDR3 region is CASSLGTSGRTDTQYF. The CDR3 nucleotides read TGCGCCAGCAGCCTGGGGACTAGCGGGAGAACAGATACGCAGTATTTT.